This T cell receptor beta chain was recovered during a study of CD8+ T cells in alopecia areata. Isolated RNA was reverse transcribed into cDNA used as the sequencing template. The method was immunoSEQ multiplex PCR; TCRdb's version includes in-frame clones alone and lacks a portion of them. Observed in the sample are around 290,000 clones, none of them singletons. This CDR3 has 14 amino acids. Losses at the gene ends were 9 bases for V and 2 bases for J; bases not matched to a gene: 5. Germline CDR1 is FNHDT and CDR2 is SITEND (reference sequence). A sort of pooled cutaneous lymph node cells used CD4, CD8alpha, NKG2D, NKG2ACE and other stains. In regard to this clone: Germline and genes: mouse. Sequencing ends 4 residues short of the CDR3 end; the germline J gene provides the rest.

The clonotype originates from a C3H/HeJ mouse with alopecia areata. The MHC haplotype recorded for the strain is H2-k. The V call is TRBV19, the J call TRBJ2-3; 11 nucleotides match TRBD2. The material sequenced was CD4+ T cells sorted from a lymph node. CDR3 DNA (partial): TGTGCCACTTCGGGACTGGGGGATGCAGAA. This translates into CATSGLGDAE. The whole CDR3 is CATSGLGDAETLYF.